Detailed here is one T cell receptor (beta chain). Its target is not known. Authors' methods: Filtering differed because ImmunoSEQ produced junction-only sequences that carried no quality scores. Some clones are missing from TCRdb's copy, which holds only in-frame ones; the method was immunoSEQ multiplex PCR. The V and J calls and the clone size are those of that table, but D and trimming were determined from the DNA. Of approximately 720,000 clones in the sample, about two thirds were seen once. The sample belongs to a study of shared clonotypes between healthy human individuals. Whole-study context: CD4 naive cells filled three plates per donor, CD4 memory three, CD8 naive two and CD8 memory one. The study, taken as a whole, reports: A generally larger estimated richness was seen in naive subsets than in memory subsets. Shared clonotypes: roughly 4.5% naive CD4, roughly 4% naive CD8, about 2.2% memory CD4, about 0.4% memory CD8.

CDR3 length equals 19 residues. V was trimmed by 1 base and J by 7 bases, leaving 28 bases between them. Germline lookup yields CDR1 SEHNR and CDR2 FQNEAQ (reference sequence). The sample taken for sequencing was memory CD4+ T cells sorted from blood. Subset reported: CD45RA-negative fraction. The receptor's source is a woman in her twenties or thirties in good health. The chain carries TRBV7-9 and TRBJ1-1, with TRBD1 as a possible D gene (5 bases). In DNA form, the CDR3 reads TGTGCCAGCAGCTTAGGTGTACGCGGGCAGGGCGTCTTAGCTTTTGAAGCTTTCTTT. Translating gives CASSLGVRGQGVLAFEAFF.